The entry below describes one T cell receptor beta chain. These data are taken from a study of blood T cell repertoires in COVID-19. Across the whole study: Sample material is recorded as cDNA or gDNA derived from T cells, B-cell-depleted T cells, or PBMCs.

CDR3 size: 15 residues. Germline CDR1 and CDR2: SGHVS and FNYEAQ. V shed 2 bases, J shed 3 bases, and the junction held 4 bases outside the gene matches. The authors' processing: Reference gene primer amplification gave estimated nucleated cell counts. Measured with immunoSEQ multiplex PCR; TCRdb has only the in-frame clones, and not every one. V and J calls and clone size follow that table, whereas D and trimming were derived from the DNA. The profile shows 350,000 or so clones, 80% to 90% of them singletons. The receptor's source is a woman in her twenties or thirties with COVID-19, enrolled during active disease. This chain connects TRBV7-6 to TRBJ2-5; 9 positions agree with TRBD2. Material for sequencing was peripheral blood. In DNA, the CDR3 is TGTGCCAGCAGCTTATGGATAGCGGGAGAAGAGACCCAGTACTTC. Translating it yields CASSLWIAGEETQYF.